The 8 T cell receptor beta chains reported below all come from one sample, sequenced in a study of blood T cell repertoires in COVID-19. Produced via immunoSEQ multiplex PCR; TCRdb's table is partial and in-frame only. This repertoire shows a few hundred thousand clones, approximately 85% found once; its top ten account for 2% to 3%. Sequenced input: peripheral blood. Every receptor here comes from a woman in her 70s with COVID-19, enrolled during active disease.

The chain couples TRBV15 to TRBJ1-6; D gene ambiguous. The germline V gene has CDR1 LNHNV and CDR2 YYDKDF (reference sequence). V was shortened by 2 bases and J by 0 bases, with 5 bases between the two germline ends. The CDR3 runs to 15 residues. In nucleotides, the CDR3 is TGTGCCACCAGCAGACAAATCTCCTATAATTCACCCCTCCACTTT. Its protein product is CATSRQISYNSPLHF.

The chain employs TRBV6-2 or TRBV6-3 and TRBJ1-2; 7 positions agree with TRBD1. Germline assignment: CDR1 MNHEY and CDR2 SVGEGT. V shed 5 bases and J 6 bases; nucleotides not matched to a gene: 9. There are 14 residues in the CDR3. The CDR3 bases are TGTGCCAGCAGTAACAGGGGAGTTAGCGATGGCTACACCTTC. This gives the protein CASSNRGVSDGYTF.

This chain uses TRBV4-2 with TRBJ2-3; no clear D gene. Per the germline V gene, CDR1 is LGHNA and CDR2 is YNFKEQ. The CDR3 is 17 amino acids. V was clipped by 0 bases and J by 0 bases, with 13 bases between them. CDR3 bases: TGTGCCAGCAGCCAAGATCCCCCGGGTGGGAGCACAGATACGCAGTATTTT. Translated, it gives CASSQDPPGGSTDTQYF.

DNA of the CDR3: TGTGCCAGCAGAGTCCGGGACAGGGGAACAGGAAACATTCAGTACTTC. It translates to CASRVRDRGTGNIQYF. This chain links TRBV21-1 with TRBJ2-4; TRBD1 is the table's D call, not checked against the DNA. TRBV21-1 is termed a pseudogene. The CDR3 extends over 16 amino acids.

Notes on this clone: This is likely a read error, given that the CDR3 carries no conserved phenylalanine or tryptophan at its end. The limits of the CDR3 on the DNA are not certain, so only TCRdb's listed CDR3 is given. V and J are TRBV19 and TRBJ1-2; the listed D gene, TRBD1, was not tested against the DNA. Germline CDR1 LNHDA, CDR2 SQIVND (reference sequence). The CDR3 is 12 residues long, counting both termini. CDR3 region: CASSIYGQGWAI.

In this sample, this clone turned up once. This rearrangement joins TRBV27 to TRBJ1-5, with 9 bases aligning to TRBD1. With 6 bases clipped from V and 3 bases from J, the junction kept 3 bases outside the gene matches. This CDR3 spans 14 amino acids. CDR1 is MNHEY and CDR2 is SMNVEV in the germline V gene (reference sequence). The CDR3 DNA reads TGTGCCAGCAGCCGGACAGGGGTCAATCAGCCCCAGCATTTT. As protein: CASSRTGVNQPQHF.

V and J are TRBV11-3 and TRBJ1-1; no clear D gene. V lost 1 base to trimming and J lost 8 bases, with 8 bases between them. This CDR3 spans 12 amino acids. The V gene's germline CDR1 is SGHNT and CDR2 YENEEA. This CDR3 reads CASSLVRSEAFF. CDR3 DNA: TGTGCCAGCAGCTTAGTACGGTCCGAAGCTTTCTTT.

This sequence joins TRBV11-1 and TRBJ2-7; 11 bases match TRBD1. From germline, CDR1 is SGHAT and CDR2 FQDESV (reference sequence). The length of the CDR3 is 15 residues. V lost 5 bases and J lost 4; bases outside the gene matches: 7. The CDR3 reads CASSPRTGGHYEQYF. The CDR3 DNA is TGTGCCAGCAGCCCTCGGACAGGGGGCCATTACGAGCAGTACTTC.